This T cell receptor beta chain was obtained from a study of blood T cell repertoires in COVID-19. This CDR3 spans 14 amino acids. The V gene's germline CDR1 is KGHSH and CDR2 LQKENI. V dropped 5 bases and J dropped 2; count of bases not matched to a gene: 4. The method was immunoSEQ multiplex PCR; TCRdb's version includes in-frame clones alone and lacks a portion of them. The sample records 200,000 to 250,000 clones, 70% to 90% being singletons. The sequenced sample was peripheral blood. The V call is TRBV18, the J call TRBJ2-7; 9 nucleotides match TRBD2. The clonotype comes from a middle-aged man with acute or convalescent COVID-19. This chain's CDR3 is CASSRSGRTYEQYF. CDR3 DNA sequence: TGTGCCAGCTCAAGAAGCGGGAGGACCTACGAGCAGTACTTC. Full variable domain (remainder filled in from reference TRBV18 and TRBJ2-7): NAGVMQNPRHLVRRRGQEARLRCSPMKGHSHVYWYRQLPEEGLKFMVYLQKENIIDESGMPKERFSAEFPKEGPSILRIQQVVRGDSAAYFCASSRSGRTYEQYFGPGTRLTVT.